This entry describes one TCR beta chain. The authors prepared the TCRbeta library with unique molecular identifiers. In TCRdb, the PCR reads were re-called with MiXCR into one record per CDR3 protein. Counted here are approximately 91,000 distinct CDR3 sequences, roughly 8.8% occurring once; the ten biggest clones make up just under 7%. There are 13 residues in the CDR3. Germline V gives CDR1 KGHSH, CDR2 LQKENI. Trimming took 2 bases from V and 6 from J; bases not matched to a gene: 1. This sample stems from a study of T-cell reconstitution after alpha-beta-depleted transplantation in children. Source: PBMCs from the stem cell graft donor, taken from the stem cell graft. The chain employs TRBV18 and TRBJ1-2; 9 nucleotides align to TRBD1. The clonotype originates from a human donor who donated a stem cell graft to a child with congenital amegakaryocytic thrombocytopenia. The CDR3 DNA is TGTGCCAGCTCACCAGGGGACAGGGATGGCTACACCTTC. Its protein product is CASSPGDRDGYTF.